This T cell receptor beta chain was recorded in a study of blood T cells in healthy people across ages. The CDR3 totals 13 residues. CDR1 is MDHEN and CDR2 is SYDVKM in the germline V gene. The V end lost 7 bases, the J end lost 6 bases, and 16 bases lay between the germline ends. Together with a sample-barcoded 5' primer, a J-beta primer mix was included in a second PCR lasting about 7 to 11 cycles. TCRdb passed the 5' RACE reads through MiXCR, listing each CDR3 protein once. Counted here are about 1,500,000 distinct CDR3 sequences, approximately 42% occurring once; the ten biggest clones make up approximately 7.9%.

The J gene is TRBJ2-7, the V gene TRBV28; weak D call: TRBD2 (7 bases). What was sequenced was blood. The receptor comes from a woman younger than 30 in good health. This chain's CDR3 is CASTSLGGAEQYF. CDR3 DNA sequence: TGTGCCAGCACCTCCCTAGGGGGGGCCGAGCAGTACTTC.